Following are 25 T cell receptor beta chains from one sample sequenced in a study of cytomegalovirus exposure and HLA in healthy donors (dated by TCRdb to about 2017). Library generation was performed with the immunoSEQ multiplex PCR assay. A mixture of 60 forward primers for TCR Vbeta segments and 13 reverse primers for TCR Jbeta segments was used in the multiplex PCR. Drawn from immuneACCESS, this table holds only the in-frame rearrangements with V and J called that TCRdb kept. Clones are partly lost; checked studies trace under half to an unresolved V gene and leave the rest unexplained. This sample has fewer than 250,000 clones in its table, and 79% of those were observed once. Of the sample, about 1.5% is held by the ten largest clones. The sample was PBMCs. The receptors derive from a woman aged 18-29 years in good health and CMV-seronegative.

This clone showed up just once. V usage is TRBV6-5 and J usage is TRBJ2-2, with 8 bases lining up with TRBD2. The length of the CDR3 is 16 residues. The germline V gene encodes CDR1 MNHEY and CDR2 SVGAGI. The trim removed 2 bases at V and 2 bases at J, leaving 4 bases unmatched. The CDR3 sequence is CASSYLSGINTGELFF. The DNA for the CDR3 is TGTGCCAGCAGTTACCTTAGCGGGATTAACACCGGGGAGCTGTTTTTT.

This chain uses TRBV7-8 with TRBJ2-7, with D unclear. V was clipped by 3 bases and J by 3 bases, with 9 bases between them. From germline, CDR1 is SGHVS and CDR2 FQNEAQ. The CDR3 consists of 13 residues. Written as DNA, the CDR3 is TGTGCCAGCAGCTTTAGTAATTTCTACGAGCAGTACTTC. Its translation is CASSFSNFYEQYF.

This chain joins TRBV4-1 and TRBJ1-1; D might be TRBD1 (5 bases). V was pared by 0 bases and J by 5 bases, with 7 bases between. Germline CDR1 and CDR2: MGHRA and YSYEKL. The CDR3 extends over 13 amino acids. CDR3 sequence: CASSQEGGTEAFF. The CDR3 DNA reads TGCGCCAGCAGCCAAGAGGGGGGGACTGAAGCTTTCTTT.

The chain recombines TRBV2 with TRBJ1-1; 8 nucleotides match TRBD1. Trimming took 8 bases from V and 1 from J; bases not matched to a gene: 6. Germline CDR1 SNHLY, CDR2 FYNNEI. The CDR3 sequence is 14 residues long. The DNA of the CDR3 is TGTGCCAGCTCAGGGGGACAGGCGAACACTGAAGCTTTCTTT. Amino acids: CASSGGQANTEAFF.

This chain joins TRBV7-9 and TRBJ2-5, with TRBD1 as a possible D gene (5 bases). The germline gives CDR1 SEHNR, CDR2 FQNEAQ (reference sequence). This CDR3 comprises 11 residues. The V end was cut by 4 bases, the J end by 5 bases, with 5 bases between. The CDR3 spells CASSSGETQYF. In nucleotides, the CDR3 is TGTGCCAGCAGCTCAGGGGAGACCCAGTACTTC.

This clone has a single count. The V and J genes are TRBV5-1 and TRBJ1-1; 11 bases align to TRBD1. Germline loops: CDR1 SGHRS, CDR2 YFSETQ. CDR3 length: 18 residues. V dropped 4 bases and J dropped 1; count of bases not matched to a gene: 12. The CDR3 region has the DNA TGCGCCAGCAGCACTTTCGGGACAGGGGGAATTCGGAACACTGAAGCTTTCTTT. This gives the protein CASSTFGTGGIRNTEAFF.

This clone was recorded a few times. This chain joins TRBV7-8 and TRBJ1-1; D possibly corresponds to TRBD1 (6 bases). This CDR3 region has 14 residues. Between the trimmed V and J ends, which lost 7 bases and 3 bases, there was a span of 15 bases. Germline loops: CDR1 SGHVS, CDR2 FQNEAQ. The CDR3 here is CASTARDTHTEAFF. The CDR3 DNA sequence: TGTGCCAGCACTGCCAGGGACACCCACACTGAAGCTTTCTTT.

The chain combines TRBV11-2 with TRBJ2-1; 11 bases fit TRBD2. In germline, CDR1 is SGHAT, CDR2 FQNNGV. The junction had 2 bases not matched to a gene; V was cut back by 2 bases and J by 5 bases. The CDR3 length is 15 residues. The CDR3 coding sequence is TGTGCCAGCAGCTTAAGACTAGCGGGAAACAATGAGCAGTTCTTC. Residues: CASSLRLAGNNEQFF.

V and J are TRBV19 and TRBJ1-1; 7 bases are shared with TRBD1. Trimming at V came to 5 bases and at J to 1 base, leaving 10 bases not matched to a gene. Germline V gives CDR1 LNHDA, CDR2 SQIVND (reference sequence). This CDR3 comprises 16 residues. The CDR3 DNA reads as TGTGCCAGTAGTCTCCCCCAGGGACAGCCGAACACTGAAGCTTTCTTT. Translated: CASSLPQGQPNTEAFF.

The chain links TRBV7-8 to TRBJ1-5; D uncertain. The CDR3 totals 16 residues. V lost 3 bases and J 2 bases, leaving 14 bases between the germline ends. Germline assignment: CDR1 SGHVS and CDR2 FQNEAQ. DNA for the CDR3: TGTGCCAGCAGCTTGTTGGACGCCGGGGGCAATCAGCCCCAGCATTTT. Translating it yields CASSLLDAGGNQPQHF.

There are a few counts of this clone. The gene calls are TRBV5-1 and TRBJ1-5, with D unclear. V lost 0 bases to trimming and J lost 3 bases, with 7 bases between them. Looked up from germline, CDR1 is SGHRS and CDR2 is YFSETQ. The CDR3 is 14 residues long. In DNA form, the CDR3 reads TGCGCCAGCAGCTTGGGACATCCCAATCAGCCCCAGCATTTT. This codes for CASSLGHPNQPQHF. Based on the CDR3 plus reference TRBV5-1 and TRBJ1-5, the full variable domain is KAGVTQTPRYLIKTRGQQVTLSCSPISGHRSVSWYQQTPGQGLQFLFEYFSETQRNKGNFPGRFSGRQFSNSRSEMNVSTLELGDSALYLCASSLGHPNQPQHFGDGTRLSIL.

This clone showed up just a few times. The chain uses TRBV6-5 and TRBJ2-2; 8 positions match TRBD2. Germline loops: CDR1 MNHEY, CDR2 SVGAGI. CDR3 length: 15 amino acids. The trim removed 6 bases at V and 2 bases at J, leaving 5 bases unmatched. Here the CDR3 reads CASSRGTSNTGELFF. In nucleotides, the CDR3 is TGTGCCAGCAGCCGGGGGACTAGTAACACCGGGGAGCTGTTTTTT.

The sample holds a few counts of this clone. The chain combines TRBV10-3 with TRBJ2-6, with TRBD1 matching over 7 bases. Germline V gives CDR1 ENHRY, CDR2 SYGVKD. This CDR3 is built from 16 residues. Trimming took 1 base from V and 4 from J; bases not matched to a gene: 4. The CDR3 nucleotides are TGTGCCATCAGTGAGTACACAGGGGCCGGGGCCAACGTCCTGACTTTC. This encodes CAISEYTGAGANVLTF.

The chain recombines TRBV9 with TRBJ2-2; a possible D gene is TRBD2 (5 bases). The CDR3 consists of 18 residues. CDR1 SGDLS and CDR2 YYNGEE come from the germline V gene. The V gene lost 3 bases and the J gene lost 0 bases, with 18 bases spanning the gap. CDR3 region: CASSDRGLSIPNTGELFF. CDR3 DNA: TGTGCCAGCAGCGATCGCGGGCTATCTATCCCGAACACCGGGGAGCTGTTTTTT.

This CDR3 is CASSTRQGRNSPLHF. In DNA form, the CDR3 reads TGTGCCAGCAGTACCCGACAGGGGCGGAATTCACCCCTCCACTTT. The chain links TRBV27 to TRBJ1-6; 8 positions agree with TRBD1. V was pared by 5 bases and J by 7 bases, with 7 bases of the junction left unmatched. The CDR3 loop spans 15 amino acids. Germline CDR1 MNHEY, CDR2 SMNVEV (reference sequence).

The chain recombines TRBV19 with TRBJ2-1; D may be TRBD1 (6 bases). In germline, CDR1 is LNHDA, CDR2 SQIVND (reference sequence). V lost 3 bases and J 5 bases, leaving 11 bases between the germline ends. The CDR3 loop spans 14 amino acids. The CDR3: CASSILRQDNEQFF. CDR3 nucleotide sequence: TGTGCCAGTAGTATTCTTCGACAGGACAATGAGCAGTTCTTC. Supplemented by reference TRBV19 and TRBJ2-1, the full variable domain reads DGGITQSPKYLFRKEGQNVTLSCEQNLNHDAMYWYRQDPGQGLRLIYYSQIVNDFQKGDIAEGYSVSREKKESFPLTVTSAQKNPTAFYLCASSILRQDNEQFFGPGTRLTVL.

This sequence joins TRBV5-4 and TRBJ1-2; TRBD1 is a possible D gene (5 bases). Germline assignment: CDR1 SGHNT and CDR2 YYREEE (reference sequence). Trimming took off 0 bases at V and 1 base at J, with 10 bases between the two ends. CDR3 length: 15 residues. CDR3 loop: CASSLDAGFNYGYTF. CDR3 in DNA: TGTGCCAGCAGCTTGGATGCAGGGTTTAACTATGGCTACACCTTC.

This chain uses TRBV6-1 with TRBJ1-2; unclear D gene. The V gene lost 6 bases and the J gene lost 1 base, with 9 bases spanning the gap. CDR1 is MNHNS and CDR2 is SASEGT in the germline V gene. CDR3 length: 13 amino acids. The CDR3 coding sequence is TGTGCCAGCAGAGTCGAGGTTAACTATGGCTACACCTTC. Translated, it gives CASRVEVNYGYTF.

The chain combines TRBV27 with TRBJ2-5; 8 nucleotides match TRBD1. Germline V gene data show CDR1 as MNHEY and CDR2 as SMNVEV (reference sequence). The CDR3 length is 14 residues. The V and J ends lost 5 bases and 4 bases, in that order; junction bases with no gene match: 6. CDR3 DNA: TGTGCCAGCAGTCCGAGACAGGGGCCAGAGACCCAGTACTTC. Translated: CASSPRQGPETQYF.

The chain joins TRBV7-9 to TRBJ2-7; 11 bases map to TRBD1. The CDR3 length is 16 residues. CDR1 is SEHNR, CDR2 FQNEAQ, per germline (reference sequence). Losses at the gene ends were 1 base for V and 3 bases for J; bases not matched to a gene: 5. The CDR3 protein is CASSLEDRGQVYEQYF. CDR3 DNA sequence: TGTGCCAGCAGCTTAGAGGACAGGGGGCAGGTCTACGAGCAGTACTTC.

This chain links TRBV5-1 with TRBJ2-6; 7 nucleotides match TRBD1. This CDR3 has 16 residues. The J segment lost 1 base and the V segment lost 0 bases, leaving 1 base of the junction unmatched. Germline V lookup: CDR1 SGHRS, CDR2 YFSETQ. CDR3: CASSLGQGSGANVLTF. CDR3 bases: TGCGCCAGCAGCTTGGGACAGGGTTCTGGGGCCAACGTCCTGACTTTC.

The genes are TRBV7-9 and TRBJ2-1, with D hard to call. The CDR3 consists of 14 residues. V was shortened by 0 bases and J by 5 bases, with 8 bases between the two germline ends. CDR1 and CDR2 (germline): SEHNR, FQNEAQ (reference sequence). The CDR3 DNA sequence: TGTGCCAGCAGCTTAGCGGGCAACAACAATGAGCAGTTCTTC. Amino acid sequence: CASSLAGNNNEQFF.

This chain uses TRBV27 with TRBJ2-7; D unresolved. The germline CDR1 and CDR2 sequences are MNHEY and SMNVEV (reference sequence). The ends were cut back, 3 bases at V and 1 base at J, with 13 bases in the middle. This CDR3 comprises 15 residues. The CDR3: CASSFNGQVSYEQYF. In DNA form, the CDR3 reads TGTGCCAGCAGTTTTAATGGCCAGGTGTCCTACGAGCAGTACTTC.

The genes are TRBV27 and TRBJ2-7; tentative D call: TRBD1 (5 bases). This CDR3 spans 13 amino acids. Between the trimmed V and J ends, which lost 8 bases and 0 bases, there was a span of 11 bases. Germline V gene sequence: CDR1 MNHEY, CDR2 SMNVEV (reference sequence). In DNA, the CDR3 is TGTGCCAGCCATGGGGCCGCCTCCTACGAGCAGTACTTC. Translating it yields CASHGAASYEQYF.

The rearrangement links TRBV29-1 to TRBJ2-3; D is unclear. The germline gives CDR1 SQVTM, CDR2 ANQGSEA. V was pared by 4 bases and J by 1 base, with 12 bases between. The CDR3 extends over 14 amino acids. The CDR3 sequence: CSVVGQLRTDTQYF. In nucleotides, the CDR3 is TGCAGCGTTGTGGGCCAGCTTCGCACAGATACGCAGTATTTT.